The rows below give T cell receptor beta chains drawn from one sample of a study of T cell repertoires in cytomegalovirus infection. The antigens these receptors bind are not known. TCRdb ran MiXCR on the reads and lists one entry per CDR3 protein. The data contain around 900,000 distinct CDR3 sequences, around 29% of them singletons. Sequencing used cultured CD8+ T cells from PBMCs, obtained from culture after CMV antigen stimulation. These receptor sequences come from a human donor in good health (CMV status not recorded). Some clones in this sample may be carry-over from other donors' samples. Both conserved end residues are part of each CDR3. Fields, in order: CDR3 DNA, CDR3 protein, clone size, V gene, D gene, J gene. D genes are given only for firm matches. A row's size may be missing; if present it is once, few, many or a size class.

CDR3nt: TGTGCCAGCAGCCTGGGCCCGGCGGGGGGAAACACCATATATTTT
CDR3aa: CASSLGPAGGNTIYF
abundance: NA
v_gene: TRBV7-9
d_gene: NA
j_gene: TRBJ1-3

CDR3nt: TGTGCCAGCAGCCAAGACGCCTCTGGGGCCAACGTCCTGACTTTC
CDR3aa: CASSQDASGANVLTF
abundance: NA
v_gene: TRBV4-2
d_gene: NA
j_gene: TRBJ2-6

CDR3nt: TGTGCCAGCAGCTTAGGGGTCCAGAGAACGGATGGCTACACCTTC
CDR3aa: CASSLGVQRTDGYTF
abundance: NA
v_gene: TRBV7-9
d_gene: NA
j_gene: TRBJ1-2

CDR3nt: TGTGCCATCAGTGCCGGACAGGGTTTAGGCATGAACACTGAAGCTTTCTTT
CDR3aa: CAISAGQGLGMNTEAFF
abundance: few
v_gene: TRBV10-3
d_gene: TRBD1
j_gene: TRBJ1-1

CDR3nt: TGTGCCAGCAGTTTTCCGGGACAAATTATCAAAGAGCAGTTCTTC
CDR3aa: CASSFPGQIIKEQFF
abundance: NA
v_gene: TRBV6-2/TRBV6-3
d_gene: NA
j_gene: TRBJ2-1

CDR3nt: TGTGCCAGCAGCCAAGAGGTGCTCTATAATTCACCCCTCCACTTT
CDR3aa: CASSQEVLYNSPLHF
abundance: NA
v_gene: TRBV7-6
d_gene: NA
j_gene: TRBJ1-6

CDR3nt: TGTGCCAGCCTGAACACAGGGAACACTGAAGCTTTCTTT
CDR3aa: CASLNTGNTEAFF
abundance: NA
v_gene: TRBV6-1
d_gene: NA
j_gene: TRBJ1-1

CDR3nt: TGCAGTGCTAGAGAGCTAGCGGCGTACGAGCAGTACTTC
CDR3aa: CSARELAAYEQYF
abundance: NA
v_gene: TRBV20-1
d_gene: TRBD2
j_gene: TRBJ2-7

CDR3nt: TGTGCCAGCAGTACAGGGGGCGCCCACTATGGCTACACCTTC
CDR3aa: CASSTGGAHYGYTF
abundance: few
v_gene: TRBV7-9
d_gene: TRBD1
j_gene: TRBJ1-2

CDR3nt: TGCGCCAGCAGCTTAGACCGAGGGGGGAACTATGGCTACACCTTC
CDR3aa: CASSLDRGGNYGYTF
abundance: NA
v_gene: TRBV5-1
d_gene: NA
j_gene: TRBJ1-2

CDR3nt: TGTGCCAGCAGCTCACAGACCTACGAGCAGTACTTC
CDR3aa: CASSSQTYEQYF
abundance: few
v_gene: TRBV7-9
d_gene: NA
j_gene: TRBJ2-7

CDR3nt: TGTGCTAGTGGTTTGGTGACGACCAGGAGGGAGACCCAGTACTTC
CDR3aa: CASGLVTTRRETQYF
abundance: few
v_gene: TRBV12-5
d_gene: NA
j_gene: TRBJ2-5

CDR3nt: TGTGCCAGCAGCATGGGACTAGTCCAACCCGGGGAGCTGTTTTTT
CDR3aa: CASSMGLVQPGELFF
abundance: NA
v_gene: TRBV12-3/TRBV12-4
d_gene: TRBD2
j_gene: TRBJ2-2

CDR3nt: TGTGCCAGCAGTGAAGCAAGGAGGGCCCGGGGACAGCCCCAGCATTTT
CDR3aa: CASSEARRARGQPQHF
abundance: few
v_gene: TRBV2
d_gene: NA
j_gene: TRBJ1-5

CDR3nt: TGTGCCAGCAGCTCGCCCCTGACCGAAAGCTCCTACGAGCAGTACTTC
CDR3aa: CASSSPLTESSYEQYF
abundance: NA
v_gene: TRBV7-9
d_gene: NA
j_gene: TRBJ2-7

CDR3nt: TGTGCCAGCAGCTTAGGGGGAACAGGGGGCTATGGCTACACCTTC
CDR3aa: CASSLGGTGGYGYTF
abundance: many
v_gene: TRBV7-6
d_gene: TRBD1
j_gene: TRBJ1-2

CDR3nt: TGTGCCAGCAGTGAAGGGGGAGGGGAGGTGACCCAGTACTTC
CDR3aa: CASSEGGGEVTQYF
abundance: few
v_gene: TRBV2
d_gene: TRBD2
j_gene: TRBJ2-5

CDR3nt: TGTGCCAGCAGGGACCCGGGGGCTGAAGCTTTCTTT
CDR3aa: CASRDPGAEAFF
abundance: NA
v_gene: TRBV27
d_gene: NA
j_gene: TRBJ1-1